The present T cell receptor beta chain was sequenced within a study of OX40 agonist ivuxolimab in advanced cancers. TCRdb's copy holds only in-frame clones and misses some; the assay was immunoSEQ multiplex PCR. The profile shows just under 65,000 clones, roughly 81% of them singletons. V lost 7 bases to trimming and J lost 1 base, with 10 bases between them. This CDR3 comprises 13 residues. Germline assignment: CDR1 SQVTM and CDR2 ANQGSEA. Patients were excluded for autoimmune disease history or systemic immunosuppression. The V gene is TRBV29-1, the J gene TRBJ2-2, with D perhaps matching TRBD1 or TRBD2 (6 bases each). The sample consisted of CD4+ or CD8+ T cells sorted from blood, taken in a trial of the OX40 agonist ivuxolimab. This sequence was found in an adult with an advanced solid tumor such as melanoma, head and neck, liver or kidney cancer. The CDR3 region is CSAGAENTGELFF. The CDR3 DNA is TGCAGCGCGGGGGCAGAGAACACCGGGGAGCTGTTTTTT.